These 10 T cell receptor beta chains originate from one sample sequenced in a study of cytomegalovirus exposure and HLA in healthy donors. Primers for the PCR totalled 60 Vbeta and 13 Jbeta. Measured with immunoSEQ multiplex PCR; TCRdb has only the in-frame clones, and not every one. Here the sample spans more than 130,000 clones, more than 70% being singletons. Sequences were obtained from PBMCs. The receptors here all came from a woman between 50 and 59 years old in good health and CMV-seronegative.

The chain has TRBV29-1 and TRBJ1-4, with a possible D match to TRBD1 (5 bases). The V end lost 1 base, the J end lost 8 bases, and 8 bases lay between the germline ends. The CDR3 has 12 residues. The germline gives CDR1 SQVTM, CDR2 ANQGSEA. CDR3 coding DNA: TGCAGCGTTGAAGTGAACAGGGAAAAACTGTTTTTT. Translated, it gives CSVEVNREKLFF.

The rearrangement links TRBV6-1 to TRBJ2-7; the match to TRBD2 covers 7 bases. The CDR3 runs to 13 residues. Per germline, CDR1 MNHNS and CDR2 SASEGT. V gave up 1 base and J gave up 10 bases; unmatched junction bases: 7. The CDR3: CASSEEHREAQYF. CDR3 DNA: TGTGCCAGCAGTGAAGAACACCGGGAGGCCCAGTACTTC.

This chain connects TRBV13 to TRBJ1-6, with 8 bases lining up with TRBD1. The CDR3 covers 17 residues. With V trimmed by 5 bases and J by 6 bases, 12 bases remained unmatched. Germline V gives CDR1 PRHDT, CDR2 FYEKMQ (reference sequence). This chain's CDR3 is CASSLWTGNSLNSPLHF. DNA of the CDR3: TGTGCCAGCAGCCTATGGACAGGGAACAGCCTTAATTCACCCCTCCACTTT.

J is TRBJ2-3 and V is TRBV18; possible D gene TRBD2, 6 bases. CDR1 is KGHSH, CDR2 LQKENI, per germline. Trimming removed 6 bases from V and 0 bases from J, with 16 bases in between. The CDR3 spans 16 residues. CDR3 protein: CASSPLGGSSTDTQYF. The CDR3 bases are TGTGCCAGCTCGCCCCTGGGAGGTAGCAGCACAGATACGCAGTATTTT. The full variable domain, rest sourced from reference TRBV18 and TRBJ2-3, is NAGVMQNPRHLVRRRGQEARLRCSPMKGHSHVYWYRQLPEEGLKFMVYLQKENIIDESGMPKERFSAEFPKEGPSILRIQQVVRGDSAAYFCASSPLGGSSTDTQYFGPGTRLTVL.

This chain connects TRBV18 to TRBJ2-2, with D perhaps matching TRBD2 (5 bases). Germline CDR1 and CDR2: KGHSH and LQKENI. Trimming took 1 base from V and 0 from J, leaving 6 bases between them. The CDR3 consists of 15 residues. The CDR3, as DNA: TGTGCCAGCTCACCACGAGGGACGAACACCGGGGAGCTGTTTTTT. It specifies CASSPRGTNTGELFF.

The J gene is TRBJ1-1, the V gene TRBV5-1, with 7 bases aligning to TRBD1. This CDR3 is built from 14 residues. Germline CDR1 reads SGHRS; CDR2 reads YFSETQ. Unmatched junction bases numbered 5, after V lost 5 bases and J lost 1 base. The CDR3 region is CASRPGTENTEAFF. In nucleotides, the CDR3 is TGCGCCAGCAGGCCCGGGACAGAGAACACTGAAGCTTTCTTT.

The chain employs TRBV2 and TRBJ2-1; TRBD2 aligns across 11 bases. V was pared by 7 bases and J by 9 bases, with 8 bases of the junction left unmatched. Germline-derived CDR1 and CDR2 are SNHLY and FYNNEI. The CDR3 is made up of 14 amino acids. This CDR3 is CASTPGLAVVEQFF. The CDR3 DNA reads TGTGCCAGCACACCGGGACTAGCGGTGGTTGAGCAGTTCTTC. The full variable domain, in which reference TRBV2 and TRBJ2-1 provide the parts outside the CDR3, is EPEVTQTPSHQVTQMGQEVILRCVPISNHLYFYWYRQILGQKVEFLVSFYNNEISEKSEIFDDQFSVERPDGSNFTLKIRSTKLEDSAMYFCASTPGLAVVEQFFGPGTRLTVL.

The DNA for the CDR3 is TGTGCCAGCAGTACGACGGGACAGGGGGCTTCACCCCTCCACTTT. This encodes CASSTTGQGASPLHF. J is TRBJ1-6 and V is TRBV6-1; 12 bases agree with TRBD1. CDR3 length equals 15 residues. CDR1 is MNHNS and CDR2 is SASEGT in the germline V gene. Unmatched junction bases numbered 5, after V lost 5 bases and J lost 9 bases.

J is TRBJ2-2 and V is TRBV19; D might be TRBD1 (5 bases). V lost 5 bases to trimming and J lost 4 bases, with 17 bases between them. The CDR3 has 16 residues. In germline, CDR1 is LNHDA, CDR2 SQIVND (reference sequence). CDR3 bases: TGTGCCAGTAGTGCTCAGACAGCTGCGACCACCGGGGAGCTGTTTTTT. This sequence encodes CASSAQTAATTGELFF.

V is TRBV25-1 and J is TRBJ2-7; 9 bases agree with TRBD1. With V trimmed by 8 bases and J by 4 bases, 18 bases remained unmatched. The CDR3 sequence is 17 residues long. Germline-derived CDR1 and CDR2 are MGHDK and SYGVNS. CDR3 amino acids: CASAEGFGQGRIYEQYF. The CDR3 bases are TGTGCCAGCGCCGAAGGGTTCGGACAGGGGAGAATTTACGAGCAGTACTTC.